This TCR beta chain was identified in a study of cytomegalovirus exposure and HLA in healthy donors. The CDR3 loop spans 13 amino acids. Germline loops: CDR1 ENHRY, CDR2 SYGVKD. The ends lost 10 bases at V and 3 bases at J; junction bases unmatched: 6. Vbeta (60) and Jbeta (13) primers were used in the PCR. The assay was immunoSEQ multiplex PCR, and TCRdb's table has in-frame clones only and misses some. The sample records 150,000 to 200,000 clones, roughly 80% being singletons. The sequence was collected from a boy aged 10-17 years in good health and CMV-seronegative. This sequence joins TRBV10-3 and TRBJ1-5; 7 bases agree with TRBD1. What was sequenced was PBMCs. The CDR3 spells CATTGQNNQPQHF. CDR3 in DNA: TGTGCCACCACGGGACAGAACAATCAGCCCCAGCATTTT.